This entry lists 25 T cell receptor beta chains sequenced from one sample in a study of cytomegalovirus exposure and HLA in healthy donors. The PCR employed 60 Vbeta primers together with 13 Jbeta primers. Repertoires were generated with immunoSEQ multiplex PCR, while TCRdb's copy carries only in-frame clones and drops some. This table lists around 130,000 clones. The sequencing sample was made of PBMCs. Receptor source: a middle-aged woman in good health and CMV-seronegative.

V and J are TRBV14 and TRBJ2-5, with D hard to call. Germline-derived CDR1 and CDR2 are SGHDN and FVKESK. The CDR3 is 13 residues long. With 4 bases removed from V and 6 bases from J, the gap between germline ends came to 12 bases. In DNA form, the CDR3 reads TGTGCCAGCAGCCCGGGTGGGTTGAAGACCCAGTACTTC. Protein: CASSPGGLKTQYF.

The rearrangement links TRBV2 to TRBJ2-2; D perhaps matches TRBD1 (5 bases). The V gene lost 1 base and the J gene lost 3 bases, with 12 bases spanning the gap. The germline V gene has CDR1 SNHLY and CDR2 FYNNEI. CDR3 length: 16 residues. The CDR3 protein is CASSEVWGADTGELFF. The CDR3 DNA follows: TGTGCCAGCAGTGAAGTGTGGGGCGCGGACACCGGGGAGCTGTTTTTT.

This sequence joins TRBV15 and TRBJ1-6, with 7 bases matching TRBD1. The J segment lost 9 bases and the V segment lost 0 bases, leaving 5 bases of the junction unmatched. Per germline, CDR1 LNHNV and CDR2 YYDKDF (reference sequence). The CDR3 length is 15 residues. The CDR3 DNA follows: TGTGCCACCAGCAGAGATCTTGAGGGGGCTTCACCCCTCCACTTT. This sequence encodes CATSRDLEGASPLHF.

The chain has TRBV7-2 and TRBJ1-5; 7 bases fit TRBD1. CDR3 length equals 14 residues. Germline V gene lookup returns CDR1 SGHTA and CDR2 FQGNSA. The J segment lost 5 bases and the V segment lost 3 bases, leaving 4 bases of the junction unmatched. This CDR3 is CASSFRDSDQPQHF. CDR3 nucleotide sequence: TGTGCCAGCAGCTTCCGGGACAGTGATCAGCCCCAGCATTTT.

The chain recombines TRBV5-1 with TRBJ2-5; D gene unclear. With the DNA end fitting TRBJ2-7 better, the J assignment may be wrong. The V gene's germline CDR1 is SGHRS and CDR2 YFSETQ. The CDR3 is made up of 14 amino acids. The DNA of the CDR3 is TGCGCCAGCAGCTTTACGCGGTCACCCTACGAGCAGTACTTC. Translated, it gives CASSFTRSPYEQYF.

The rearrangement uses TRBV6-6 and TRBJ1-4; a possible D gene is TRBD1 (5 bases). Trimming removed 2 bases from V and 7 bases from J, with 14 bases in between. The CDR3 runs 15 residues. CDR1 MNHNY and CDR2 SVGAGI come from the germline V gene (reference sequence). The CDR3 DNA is TGTGCCAGCAGTTACCGAGGGGCGGAGGGTGAAAAACTGTTTTTT. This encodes CASSYRGAEGEKLFF.

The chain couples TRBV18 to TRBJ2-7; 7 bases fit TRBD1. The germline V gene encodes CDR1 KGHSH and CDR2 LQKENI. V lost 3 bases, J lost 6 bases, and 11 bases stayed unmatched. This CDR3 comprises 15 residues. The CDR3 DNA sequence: TGTGCCAGCTCACCGCGACAGGGAGAGTCTGGCGAGCAGTACTTC. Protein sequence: CASSPRQGESGEQYF.

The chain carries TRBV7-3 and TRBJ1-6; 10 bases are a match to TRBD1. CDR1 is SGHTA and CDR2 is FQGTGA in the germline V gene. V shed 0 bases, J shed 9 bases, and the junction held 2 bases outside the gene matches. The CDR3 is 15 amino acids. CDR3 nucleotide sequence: TGTGCCAGCAGCTTAACGGGGGACAGGGGTTCACCCCTCCACTTT. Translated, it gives CASSLTGDRGSPLHF.

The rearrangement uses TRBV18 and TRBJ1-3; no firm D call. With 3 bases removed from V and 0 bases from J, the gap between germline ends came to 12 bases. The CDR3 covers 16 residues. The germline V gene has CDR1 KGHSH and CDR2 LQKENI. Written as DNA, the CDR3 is TGTGCCAGCTCACCCGAAGTTCTCTACTCTGGAAACACCATATATTTT. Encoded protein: CASSPEVLYSGNTIYF.

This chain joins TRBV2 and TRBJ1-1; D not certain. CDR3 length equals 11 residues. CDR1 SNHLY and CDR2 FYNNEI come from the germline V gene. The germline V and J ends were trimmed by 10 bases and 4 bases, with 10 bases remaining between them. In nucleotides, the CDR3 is TGTGCCATACCTATAAGCACTGAAGCTTTCTTT. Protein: CAIPISTEAFF.

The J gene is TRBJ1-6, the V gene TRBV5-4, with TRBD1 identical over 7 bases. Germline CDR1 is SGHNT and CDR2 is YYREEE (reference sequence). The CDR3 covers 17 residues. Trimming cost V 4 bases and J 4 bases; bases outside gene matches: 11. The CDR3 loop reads CASSAAPGQLYNSPLHF. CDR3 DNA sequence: TGTGCCAGCAGCGCGGCCCCGGGACAGTTATATAATTCACCCCTCCACTTT. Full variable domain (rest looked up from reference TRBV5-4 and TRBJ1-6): ETGVTQSPTHLIKTRGQQVTLRCSSQSGHNTVSWYQQALGQGPQFIFQYYREEENGRGNFPPRFSGLQFPNYSSELNVNALELDDSALYLCASSAAPGQLYNSPLHFGNGTRLTVT.

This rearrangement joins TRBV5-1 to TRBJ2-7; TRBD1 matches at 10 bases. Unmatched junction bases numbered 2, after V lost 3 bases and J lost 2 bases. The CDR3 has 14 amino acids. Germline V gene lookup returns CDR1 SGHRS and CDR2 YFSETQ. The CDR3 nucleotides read TGCGCCAGCAGCTGGGGGACAGGGGCCTACGAGCAGTACTTC. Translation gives CASSWGTGAYEQYF.

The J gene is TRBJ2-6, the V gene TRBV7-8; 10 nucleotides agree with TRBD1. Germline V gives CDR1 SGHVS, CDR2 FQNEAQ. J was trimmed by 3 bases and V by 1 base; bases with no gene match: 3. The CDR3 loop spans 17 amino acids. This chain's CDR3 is CASSLGDRGRGANVLTF. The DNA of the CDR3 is TGTGCCAGCAGCTTAGGCGACAGGGGGCGTGGGGCCAACGTCCTGACTTTC.

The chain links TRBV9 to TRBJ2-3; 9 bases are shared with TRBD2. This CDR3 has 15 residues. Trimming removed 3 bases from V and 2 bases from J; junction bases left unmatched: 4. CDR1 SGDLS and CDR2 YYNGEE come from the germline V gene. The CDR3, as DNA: TGTGCCAGCAGCGGAGCTAGCGGGGCCACAGATACGCAGTATTTT. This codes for CASSGASGATDTQYF.

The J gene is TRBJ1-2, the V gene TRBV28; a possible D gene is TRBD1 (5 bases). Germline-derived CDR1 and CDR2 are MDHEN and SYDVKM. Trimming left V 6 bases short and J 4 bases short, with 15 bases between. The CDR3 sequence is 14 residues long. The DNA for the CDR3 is TGTGCCAGCAGGTTAACGGGGGAGAGCTATGGCTACACCTTC. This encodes CASRLTGESYGYTF.

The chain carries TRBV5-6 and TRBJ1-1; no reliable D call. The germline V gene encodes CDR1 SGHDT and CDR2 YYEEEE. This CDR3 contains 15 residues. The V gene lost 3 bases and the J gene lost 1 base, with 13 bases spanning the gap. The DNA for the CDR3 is TGTGCCAGCAGCTCAGACTTTGTCAGGAACACTGAAGCTTTCTTT. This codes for CASSSDFVRNTEAFF.

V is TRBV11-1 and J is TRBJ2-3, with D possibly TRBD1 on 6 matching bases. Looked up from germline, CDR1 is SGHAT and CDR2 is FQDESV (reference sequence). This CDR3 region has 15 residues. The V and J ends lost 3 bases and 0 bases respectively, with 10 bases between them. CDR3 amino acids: CASSFGQYSTDTQYF. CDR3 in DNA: TGTGCCAGCAGCTTCGGACAGTATAGCACAGATACGCAGTATTTT.

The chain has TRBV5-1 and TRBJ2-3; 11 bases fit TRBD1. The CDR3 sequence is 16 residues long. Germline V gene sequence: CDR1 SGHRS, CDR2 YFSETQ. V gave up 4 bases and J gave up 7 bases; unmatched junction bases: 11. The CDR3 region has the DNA TGCGCCAGCAGCCTTGGGGCCGGGACAGGGGGTCATACGCAGTATTTT. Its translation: CASSLGAGTGGHTQYF.

CDR3: CASSLGDIAKNIQYF. CDR3 DNA sequence: TGTGCCAGCAGCTTAGGGGACATAGCCAAAAACATTCAGTACTTC. J is TRBJ2-4 and V is TRBV7-9; D might be TRBD1 (6 bases). The V and J ends lost 1 base and 0 bases respectively, with 7 bases between them. This CDR3 spans 15 amino acids. The germline V gene encodes CDR1 SEHNR and CDR2 FQNEAQ (reference sequence).

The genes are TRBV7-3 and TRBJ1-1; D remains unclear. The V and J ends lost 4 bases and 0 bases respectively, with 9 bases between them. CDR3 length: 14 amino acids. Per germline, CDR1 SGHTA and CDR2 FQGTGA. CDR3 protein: CASSSQPMNTEAFF. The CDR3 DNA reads TGTGCCAGCAGCTCACAGCCGATGAACACTGAAGCTTTCTTT.

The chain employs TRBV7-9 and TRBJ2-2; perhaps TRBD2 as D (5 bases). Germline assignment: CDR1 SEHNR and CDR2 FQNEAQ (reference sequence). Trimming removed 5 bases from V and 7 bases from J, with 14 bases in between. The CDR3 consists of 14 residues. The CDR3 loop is CASSPMTNIGELFF. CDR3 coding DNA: TGTGCCAGCAGCCCGATGACTAATATCGGGGAGCTGTTTTTT.

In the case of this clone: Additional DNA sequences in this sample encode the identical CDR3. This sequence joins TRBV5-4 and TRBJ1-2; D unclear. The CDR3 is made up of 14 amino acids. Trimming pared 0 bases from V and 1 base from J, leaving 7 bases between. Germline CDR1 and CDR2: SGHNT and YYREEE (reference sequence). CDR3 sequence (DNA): TGTGCCAGCAGCTTGGTCGGGGTTAACTATGGCTACACCTTC. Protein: CASSLVGVNYGYTF.

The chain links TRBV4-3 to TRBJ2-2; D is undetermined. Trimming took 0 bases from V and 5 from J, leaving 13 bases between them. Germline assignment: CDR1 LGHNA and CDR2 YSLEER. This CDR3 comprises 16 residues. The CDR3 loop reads CASSQEGGRLTGELFF. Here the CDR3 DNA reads TGCGCCAGCAGCCAAGAAGGCGGTAGGCTAACCGGGGAGCTGTTTTTT.

This CDR3 is CATSGGTLNTEAFF. The CDR3 DNA reads as TGTGCCACCAGCGGCGGGACCTTGAACACTGAAGCTTTCTTT. The chain couples TRBV15 to TRBJ1-1, with D perhaps TRBD1 (5 bases). The germline V gene has CDR1 LNHNV and CDR2 YYDKDF (reference sequence). The CDR3 extends over 14 amino acids. Trimming left V 5 bases short and J 0 bases short, with 10 bases between.

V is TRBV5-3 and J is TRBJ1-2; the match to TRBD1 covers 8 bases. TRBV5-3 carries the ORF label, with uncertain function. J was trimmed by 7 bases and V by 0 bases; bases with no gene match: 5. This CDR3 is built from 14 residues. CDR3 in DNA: TGTGCCAGAAGCTTGGTCGACAGGGGCTCTGGCTACACCTTC. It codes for CARSLVDRGSGYTF.